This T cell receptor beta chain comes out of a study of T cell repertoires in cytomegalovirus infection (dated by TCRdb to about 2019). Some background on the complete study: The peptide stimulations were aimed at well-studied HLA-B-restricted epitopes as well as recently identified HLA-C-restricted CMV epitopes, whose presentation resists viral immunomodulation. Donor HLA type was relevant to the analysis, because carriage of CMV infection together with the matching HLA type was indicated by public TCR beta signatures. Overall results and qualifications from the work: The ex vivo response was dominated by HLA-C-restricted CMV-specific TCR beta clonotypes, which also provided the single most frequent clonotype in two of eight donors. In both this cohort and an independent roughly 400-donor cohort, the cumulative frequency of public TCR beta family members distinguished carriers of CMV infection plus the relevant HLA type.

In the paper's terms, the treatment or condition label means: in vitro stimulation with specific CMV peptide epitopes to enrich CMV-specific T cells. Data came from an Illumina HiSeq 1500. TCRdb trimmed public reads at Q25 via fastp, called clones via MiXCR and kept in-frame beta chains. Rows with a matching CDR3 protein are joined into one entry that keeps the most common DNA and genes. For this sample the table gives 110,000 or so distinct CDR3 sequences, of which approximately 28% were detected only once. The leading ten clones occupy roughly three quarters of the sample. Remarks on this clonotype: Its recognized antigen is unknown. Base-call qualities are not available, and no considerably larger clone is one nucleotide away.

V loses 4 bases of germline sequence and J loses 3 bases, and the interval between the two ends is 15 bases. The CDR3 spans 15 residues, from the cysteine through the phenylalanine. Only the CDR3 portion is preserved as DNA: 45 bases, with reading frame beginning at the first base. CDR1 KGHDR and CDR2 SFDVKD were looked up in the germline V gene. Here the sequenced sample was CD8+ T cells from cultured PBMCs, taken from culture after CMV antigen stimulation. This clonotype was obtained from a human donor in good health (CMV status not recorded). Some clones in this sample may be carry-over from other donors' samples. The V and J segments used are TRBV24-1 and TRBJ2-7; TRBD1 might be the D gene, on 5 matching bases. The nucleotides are TGTGCCACCAGTGACCCGACTGACAGCCGCTACGAGCAGTACTTC. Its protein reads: CATSDPTDSRYEQYF.